This TCR beta chain derives from a study of shared clonotypes between healthy human individuals. Sequenced by immunoSEQ multiplex PCR; TCRdb stores in-frame clones only, minus some. Of under 850,000 clones listed, 72% are singletons. The CDR3 extends over 14 amino acids. Looked up from germline, CDR1 is SGHDN and CDR2 is FVKESK. Trimming removed 4 bases at V and 5 bases at J, with 15 bases between. CD4+ cells underwent separation, giving CD45RA+ naive and CD45RA-negative memory subsets. Sample: memory CD4+ T cells sorted from blood. Subset described: CD45RA-negative fraction. The receptor comes from a woman aged 30 to 39 in good health. The V and J genes are TRBV14 and TRBJ2-7, with D hard to call. CDR3 amino acids: CASSRWIEADEQYF. CDR3 bases: TGTGCCAGCAGCCGCTGGATAGAGGCGGACGAGCAGTACTTC.